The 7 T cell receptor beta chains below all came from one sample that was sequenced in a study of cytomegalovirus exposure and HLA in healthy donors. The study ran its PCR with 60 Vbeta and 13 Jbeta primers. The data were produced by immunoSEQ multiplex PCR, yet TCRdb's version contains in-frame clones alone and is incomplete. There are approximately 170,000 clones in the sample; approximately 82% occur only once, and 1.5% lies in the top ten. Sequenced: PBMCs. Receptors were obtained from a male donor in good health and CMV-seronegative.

The CDR3 reads CASSYSRGRGNTIYF. The CDR3 coding sequence is TGTGCCAGCAGTTACTCGCGGGGGCGCGGAAACACCATATATTTT. The chain carries TRBV6-5 and TRBJ1-3, with D possibly being TRBD1 (6 bases). V was pared by 0 bases and J by 4 bases, with 10 bases between. The CDR3 is 15 amino acids. Germline V gene lookup returns CDR1 MNHEY and CDR2 SVGAGI.

The CDR3 nucleotides are TGTGCCTGGAGTGTAGGGGGTGCGGGTTCCACTGAAGCTTTCTTT. Protein sequence: CAWSVGGAGSTEAFF. This sequence joins TRBV30 and TRBJ1-1; a possible D gene is TRBD1 (6 bases). There are 15 residues in the CDR3. CDR1 and CDR2 from the germline V gene are GTSNPN and SVGIG (reference sequence). With 0 bases removed from V and 4 bases from J, the gap between germline ends came to 15 bases.

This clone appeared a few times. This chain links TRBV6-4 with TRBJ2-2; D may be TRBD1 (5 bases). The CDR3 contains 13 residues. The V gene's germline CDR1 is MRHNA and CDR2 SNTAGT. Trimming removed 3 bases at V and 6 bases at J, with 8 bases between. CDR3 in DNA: TGTGCCAGCAGTGAGGGGCAGGCCGGGGAGCTGTTTTTT. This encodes CASSEGQAGELFF.

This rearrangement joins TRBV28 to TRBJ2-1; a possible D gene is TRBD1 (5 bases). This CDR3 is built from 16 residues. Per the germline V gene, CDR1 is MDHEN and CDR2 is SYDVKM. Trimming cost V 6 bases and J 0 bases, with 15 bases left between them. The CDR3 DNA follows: TGTGCCAGCAGCCCGAACTCAGGGTTCTCCTACAATGAGCAGTTCTTC. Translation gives CASSPNSGFSYNEQFF.

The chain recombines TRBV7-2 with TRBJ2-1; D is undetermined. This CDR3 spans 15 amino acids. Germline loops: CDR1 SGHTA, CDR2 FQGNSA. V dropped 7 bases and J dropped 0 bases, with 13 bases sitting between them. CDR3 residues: CASNRLVSSYNEQFF. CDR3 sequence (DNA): TGTGCCAGCAACCGACTGGTTAGCTCCTACAATGAGCAGTTCTTC.

Here the CDR3 DNA reads TGTGCCAGCAGCTTAGGGGTGGACTCTTCCTACGAGCAGTACTTC. Translation gives CASSLGVDSSYEQYF. The genes are TRBV7-6 and TRBJ2-7, with D possibly being TRBD2 (5 bases). Germline CDR1 reads SGHVS; CDR2 reads FNYEAQ. This CDR3 comprises 15 residues. The V end lost 1 base, the J end lost 1 base, and 11 bases lay between the germline ends.

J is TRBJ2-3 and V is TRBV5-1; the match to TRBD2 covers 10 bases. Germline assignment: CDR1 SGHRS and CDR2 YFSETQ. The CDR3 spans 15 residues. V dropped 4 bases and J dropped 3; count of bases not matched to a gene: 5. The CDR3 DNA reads TGCGCCAGCAGCCCACCTAGCGGGGGTACAGATACGCAGTATTTT. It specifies CASSPPSGGTDTQYF.